This TCR beta chain was captured in a study of CD8+ T cells in alopecia areata. RNA extraction was followed by reverse transcription into cDNA, which acted as the sequencing template. Produced via immunoSEQ multiplex PCR; TCRdb's table is partial and in-frame only. The sample gives some 98,000 clones, 61% of which show up once; 15% to 17% is in the top ten. Indicated treatment: oral pan-JAK inhibitor, 5-10 mg twice daily. Obtained from alopecia areata patients were lesional scalp punch biopsies along with peripheral blood. Findings and caveats of the study: In scalp and blood, many expanded lesional clones persisted during tofacitinib. In scalp, tofacitinib significantly decreased clonality and expanded CD8+ clones among the top 100.

With respect to this clone: Its specificity is unknown.

Germline-derived CDR1 and CDR2 are ENHRY and SYGVKD. V lost 0 bases and J lost 7, with 10 bases in between. CDR3 length equals 15 residues. The V and J genes are TRBV10-3 and TRBJ1-6; weak D call: TRBD1 (5 bases). Sample: CD8+ T cells sorted from blood, taken at week 4, from a patient treated with tofacitinib. This sequence originates from a human donor with alopecia areata. CDR3 residues: CAISESEGLNSPLHF. The CDR3 coding sequence is TGTGCCATCAGTGAGTCGGAGGGGCTAAATTCACCCCTCCACTTT.